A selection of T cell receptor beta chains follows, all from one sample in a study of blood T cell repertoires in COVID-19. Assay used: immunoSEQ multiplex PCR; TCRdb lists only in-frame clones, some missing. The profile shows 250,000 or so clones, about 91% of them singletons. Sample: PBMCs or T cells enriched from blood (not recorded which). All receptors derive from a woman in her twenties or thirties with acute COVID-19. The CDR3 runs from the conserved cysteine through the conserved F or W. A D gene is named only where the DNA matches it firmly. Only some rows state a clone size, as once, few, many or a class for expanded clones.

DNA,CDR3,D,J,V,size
TGTGCTAGCAGCTTAGGGACTAGCCACACCGGGGAGCTGTTTTTT,CASSLGTSHTGELFF,TRBD2,TRBJ2-2,TRBV7-7,.
TGTGCCAGCAGCTTCGACAATTCCGGAAACACCATATATTTT,CASSFDNSGNTIYF,.,TRBJ1-3,TRBV5-4,few
TGTGCCAGCAGCTTGGCGGGGAATGGAAACACCATATATTTT,CASSLAGNGNTIYF,.,TRBJ1-3,TRBV5-5,.
TGTGCCAGCAGTTCTACAGGTTCCCTTAATGAAAAACTGTTTTTT,CASSSTGSLNEKLFF,.,TRBJ1-4,TRBV5-5,.
TGTGCCAGCAGCCAAGAGGGGGGAGCTGAAGCTTTCTTT,CASSQEGGAEAFF,.,TRBJ1-1,TRBV3-1/TRBV3-2,once
TGTGCCAGCAGTTACGGTACCGGGGAACAGCCCCAGCATTTT,CASSYGTGEQPQHF,.,TRBJ1-5,TRBV6-5,.
TGCGCCAGCAGCCAAGACTCGTTAGGGACAGGGGTTGCAGATACGCAGTATTTT,CASSQDSLGTGVADTQYF,TRBD1,TRBJ2-3,TRBV4-3,.
TGCGCCAGCAGCCCCCGCGACACCGGGGAGCTGTTTTTT,CASSPRDTGELFF,.,TRBJ2-2,TRBV4-1,.
TGTGCCAGTAGTCCAGGGAACTATGGCTACACCTTC,CASSPGNYGYTF,.,TRBJ1-2,TRBV19,.
TGTGCCAGCAGCTTGGAGAGGACAAATGGCTACACCTTC,CASSLERTNGYTF,.,TRBJ1-2,TRBV7-8,.
TGTGCCAGCTCCTCGCCCTTAGGGAGGCTTAATTCACCCCTCCACTTT,CASSSPLGRLNSPLHF,.,TRBJ1-6,TRBV18,.
TGTGCCATCAGTGAAGGCGGGGGTGTAAAACTGTTTTTT,CAISEGGGVKLFF,.,TRBJ1-4,TRBV10-3,.
TGCGCCAGCAGCCAAGCAATGGGACTAGCGGCGGCCGGGGAGCTGTTTTTT,CASSQAMGLAAAGELFF,TRBD2,TRBJ2-2,TRBV4-3,.
TGTGCCAGCAGTTTCAGACTAGCGGGGGTACGCCAAGAGACCCAGTACTTC,CASSFRLAGVRQETQYF,TRBD2,TRBJ2-5,TRBV28,.
TGTGCCAGCGGCCACAGGGTCCAAGAGACCCAGTACTTC,CASGHRVQETQYF,.,TRBJ2-5,TRBV11-1,.
TGTGCCATCAGTGCTCGGGGGGAGAACACTGAAGCTTTCTTT,CAISARGENTEAFF,.,TRBJ1-1,TRBV10-3,.
TGTGCCAGCAGTGCTGGGCGCACAGATACGCAGTATTTT,CASSAGRTDTQYF,.,TRBJ2-3,TRBV2,.
TGTGCTAGTGGTCCGCCGGGGGGGCGAGACAATGAGCAGTTCTTC,CASGPPGGRDNEQFF,TRBD2,TRBJ2-1,TRBV12-5,.
TGTGCCAGCAGTTTAGACACGAACACTGAAGCTTTCTTT,CASSLDTNTEAFF,.,TRBJ1-1,TRBV12-3/TRBV12-4,.
TGCGCCAGCAGCTTGACAAGAACCGAAAAACTGTTTTTT,CASSLTRTEKLFF,.,TRBJ1-4,TRBV10-1,.
TGTGCCAGCAGTTCCCGGGGCAGGAGGGGGGGTTATGGCTACACCTTC,CASSSRGRRGGYGYTF,.,TRBJ1-2,TRBV6-5,.
TGTGCCAGCAGACAGGGTCTGGGCGAGCAGTACTTC,CASRQGLGEQYF,.,TRBJ2-7,TRBV2,.
TGTGCCAGCTCACCAGGACTAGAACAAGAGACCCAGTACTTC,CASSPGLEQETQYF,TRBD2,TRBJ2-5,TRBV18,few
TGTGCCTGGAGCCGGGGGAACACCATATATTTT,CAWSRGNTIYF,.,TRBJ1-3,TRBV30,.
TGTGCCAGCAGAGGGGTCACAGATACGCAGTATTTT,CASRGVTDTQYF,.,TRBJ2-3,TRBV2,.
TGCGCCAGCAGCCCGAGGGTCAATGAGCAGTTCTTC,CASSPRVNEQFF,.,TRBJ2-1,TRBV4-1,.
TGTGCCAGCAGTTACTCAATTAGCGGGGGGGCCCATGAGCAGTTCTTC,CASSYSISGGAHEQFF,TRBD2,TRBJ2-1,TRBV6-2/TRBV6-3,.
TGTGCTAGTGGTTCCCAAGCGGGGGGCCTCAGGGTAGTGAATGAGCAGTTCTTC,CASGSQAGGLRVVNEQFF,TRBD2,TRBJ2-1,TRBV12-5,.
TGTGCCAGCAGCCCCCGCGTCGTAGGGGCCGAGCAGTACTTC,CASSPRVVGAEQYF,.,TRBJ2-7,TRBV6-2/TRBV6-3,.
TGTGCCAGCATAGGGGGATATGGCTACACCTTC,CASIGGYGYTF,.,TRBJ1-2,TRBV6-5,once
TGCGCCAGCAGCTTGGAACAGTCCCTCTACGAGCAGTACTTC,CASSLEQSLYEQYF,.,TRBJ2-7,TRBV5-1,.
TGTGCCAGCAGCAACCGACAGGGGACCTACTATGGCTACACCTTC,CASSNRQGTYYGYTF,TRBD1,TRBJ1-2,TRBV7-2,.
TGCGCCAGCAGTGAGATAGCGGGGGGGACCTCCTACGAGCAGTACTTC,CASSEIAGGTSYEQYF,TRBD2,TRBJ2-7,TRBV10-2,.
TGTGCCAGCAGTGAAAGAAGTGCAGTCTACACTGAAGCTTTCTTT,CASSERSAVYTEAFF,.,TRBJ1-1,TRBV2,.
TGTGCCAGCAGAAGACTAGCGTCCGGCACAGATACGCAGTATTTT,CASRRLASGTDTQYF,TRBD2,TRBJ2-3,TRBV6-6,.
TGTGCCAGTACCACGACAGGGAAGGGCACCGGGGAGCTGTTTTTT,CASTTTGKGTGELFF,TRBD1,TRBJ2-2,TRBV19,.
TGCGCCAGCAGTGCCGGCTCTGGAAACACCATATATTTT,CASSAGSGNTIYF,.,TRBJ1-3,TRBV10-1,.
TGCGCCAGCAGCCAAGAGAGGGGGACAGGGCTTAATGAAAAACTGTTTTTT,CASSQERGTGLNEKLFF,TRBD1,TRBJ1-4,TRBV4-3,.
TGTGCCAGCAGCTCCTCGTTCGGTCAAGCTTTCTTT,CASSSSFGQAFF,.,TRBJ1-1,TRBV13,.
TGTGCTAGTGGTTTGTTTCCGGGTTCGGCTAACTATGGCTACACCTTC,CASGLFPGSANYGYTF,.,TRBJ1-2,TRBV12-5,.
TGTGCCAGCATCCGCAGGGGCTATGGCTACACCTTC,CASIRRGYGYTF,.,TRBJ1-2,TRBV2,.
TGTGCCAGCAGCGGGACAGGGAACTATGGCTACACCTTC,CASSGTGNYGYTF,TRBD1,TRBJ1-2,TRBV2,once
TGTGCCAGCAGTTACTCGGCAGGGATGAATGAGCAGTTCTTC,CASSYSAGMNEQFF,.,TRBJ2-1,TRBV6-5,.
TGTGCCAGTAGTATTACAGCCGACTCCTACAATGAGCAGTTCTTC,CASSITADSYNEQFF,.,TRBJ2-1,TRBV19,once
TGTGCCAGCGACAGGGACTCCAACTATGGCTACACCTTC,CASDRDSNYGYTF,TRBD1,TRBJ1-2,TRBV2,.
TGTGCCAGCAGCCTACCGAGGCCCTACGAGCAGTACTTC,CASSLPRPYEQYF,.,TRBJ2-7,TRBV21-1,.
TGTGCCAGCAGCTCGCAGACAGGGCCTAATTCACCCCTCCACTTT,CASSSQTGPNSPLHF,TRBD1,TRBJ1-6,TRBV7-2,few
TGTGCCAGCAGTACATCCAAGAACCTCGGCTACACCTTC,CASSTSKNLGYTF,.,TRBJ1-2,TRBV6-5,.
TGTGCCAGCAGCCAAGATCGCGGACAGGGTGTTTTCTACGAGCAGTACTTC,CASSQDRGQGVFYEQYF,TRBD1,TRBJ2-7,TRBV14,.
TGCGCCAGCAGCCTAAGAAGCCGGAACACTGAAGCTTTCTTT,CASSLRSRNTEAFF,.,TRBJ1-1,TRBV4-1,.
TGTGCCAGCAGCTCGAGGGGGATAGAGACCCAGTACTTC,CASSSRGIETQYF,.,TRBJ2-5,TRBV5-4,.
TGTGCCAGCAGCACTCACAGGGGGGGGAACTATGGCTACACCTTC,CASSTHRGGNYGYTF,TRBD1,TRBJ1-2,TRBV7-8,.
TGTGCCTGCGGCGGGGGGGCCGGGGGCAATGAGCAGTTCTTC,CACGGGAGGNEQFF,TRBD2,TRBJ2-1,TRBV30,.
TGTGCCAGCAGTCCAGGGTCATCAGGCGGCTACACCTTC,CASSPGSSGGYTF,.,TRBJ1-2,TRBV27,.
TGTGCCAGCAGCTGGACTTCAACTAATGAAAAACTGTTTTTT,CASSWTSTNEKLFF,.,TRBJ1-4,TRBV5-6,.
TGTGCCAGCAGCTTAGCGCGTTTCCGGACTAGCGTCTACGAGCAGTACTTC,CASSLARFRTSVYEQYF,TRBD2,TRBJ2-7,TRBV7-2,.
TGTGCCAGCAGTGAAATGGGACAGGGACCCTACGAGCAGTACTTC,CASSEMGQGPYEQYF,TRBD1,TRBJ2-7,TRBV6-1,.
TGCGCCAGCAGCCAAGACAGGAATCAGCCCCAGCATTTT,CASSQDRNQPQHF,.,TRBJ1-5,TRBV4-3,once
TGTGCCAGCAGCGCTGACTTCCAAGAGACCCAGTACTTC,CASSADFQETQYF,.,TRBJ2-5,TRBV7-2,.